This TCR beta chain emerged from a study of radiotherapy plus CTLA-4 blockade in lung cancer (dated by TCRdb to the late 2010s). The study in broad terms: Among the enrolled patients, around 19% had an objective response, and less than 40% reached disease control.

Comment on this clone: Its target antigen remains unknown. One base away there is no much larger clone; base qualities are not given.

The study evaluated CTLA-4 blockade (ipilimumab) given together with focal radiation therapy in patients who had chemo-refractory metastatic non-small-cell lung cancer. The method behind the library was the immunoSEQ multiplex PCR assay. TCRdb holds this immuneACCESS table with in-frame rearrangements only. Some clones are missing; in checked studies, unresolved V genes explain under half, and the rest has no known cause. The sample has tens of thousands of clones on record, roughly 70% of them singletons. The ten largest make up roughly 10% of the sample. Here is what the overall study found, with its caveats: After treatment with radiotherapy and ipilimumab, TCR clones that came from tumors expanded in the peripheral blood. Early dynamic changes in blood T cell clones, together with increased serum interferon-beta after radiation, were reported as the strongest predictors of response.

CDR1 SGHTA and CDR2 FQGNSA are derived from the germline V gene. V has 4 bases trimmed and J has 8 bases trimmed; junction bases matching no gene number 8. From cysteine to phenylalanine, the CDR3 is 14 amino acids long. The DNA shown is the 42-base CDR3, in frame from base 1. The chain links TRBV7-2 with TRBJ1-2; 9 bases in between match TRBD1. The sequence came from a human donor with non-small cell lung cancer who had stable disease on radiotherapy plus ipilimumab. Sequencing was performed on peripheral blood, taken from a patient treated with radiotherapy plus ipilimumab. The DNA sequence is TGTGCCAGCAGCTCGGACAGGGGAAGGGGAGGCTACACCTTC. This gives the protein CASSSDRGRGGYTF.